Listed below are T cell receptor beta chains from one sample, sequenced in a study of cytomegalovirus exposure and HLA in healthy donors. Data came from immunoSEQ multiplex PCR; TCRdb stores just in-frame clones and leaves some out. The sample includes approximately 280,000 clones, just over 85% of them seen just once. The specimen sequenced was PBMCs. These receptors were obtained from a woman between 18 and 29 years old in good health and CMV-seronegative. CDR3s include the opening cysteine and the closing phenylalanine or tryptophan. Fields, in order: clone size, V gene, CDR3 length, J gene, D gene, CDR3 protein, CDR3 DNA. The D gene is left open where the match is weak. Clone size is stated in some rows and not others, as once, few, many or a class when expanded.

>many|TRBV7-8|15|TRBJ2-7|TRBD1
CASSLGTGLSYEQYF
TGTGCCAGCAGCTTAGGGACAGGGCTTTCCTACGAGCAGTACTTC
>-|TRBV29-1|12|TRBJ1-2|TRBD1
CSVERDRAGYTF
TGCAGCGTTGAGCGGGACAGGGCTGGCTACACCTTC
>-|TRBV27|16|TRBJ2-7|TRBD2
CASSSGLAGGQNEQYF
TGTGCCAGCAGTTCCGGACTAGCGGGGGGGCAGAACGAGCAGTACTTC
>-|TRBV19|15|TRBJ1-2|-
CASSIPNRVRGGYTF
TGTGCCAGTAGTATACCGAACAGGGTTCGAGGAGGCTACACCTTC
>-|TRBV9|15|TRBJ2-3|-
CASSVEGGNTDTQYF
TGTGCCAGCAGCGTAGAGGGAGGAAACACAGATACGCAGTATTTT
>-|TRBV15|15|TRBJ1-3|-
CATSRVQAPGKTIYF
TGTGCCACCAGCAGAGTTCAGGCACCCGGGAAGACCATATATTTT
>-|TRBV28|18|TRBJ2-7|TRBD2
CASSLGLAGGPYSYEQYF
TGTGCCAGCAGTTTAGGGCTAGCGGGAGGGCCTTACTCCTACGAGCAGTACTTC
>-|TRBV7-2|11|TRBJ2-3|-
CASAIGDTQYF
TGTGCCAGCGCCATCGGGGATACGCAGTATTTT
>few|TRBV11-2|17|TRBJ2-2|-
CASSLGYGLQGYGELFF
TGTGCCAGCAGCTTAGGTTATGGCCTCCAGGGGTACGGGGAGCTGTTTTTT
>once|TRBV6-5|15|TRBJ1-5|TRBD1
CASSYSSDRAQPQHF
TGTGCCAGCAGTTACTCATCGGACAGGGCTCAGCCCCAGCATTTT
>-|TRBV19|13|TRBJ2-1|TRBD1
CASSIDRGNEQFF
TGTGCCAGTAGTATCGACAGGGGCAATGAGCAGTTCTTC
>-|TRBV11-2|19|TRBJ1-6|TRBD1
CASSRDRGIGGSYNSPLHF
TGTGCCAGCAGCCGAGACAGGGGGATTGGTGGGTCCTATAATTCACCCCTCCACTTT
>-|TRBV9|17|TRBJ1-1|-
CASSVVLEPPMNTEAFF
TGTGCCAGCAGCGTAGTACTGGAGCCACCCATGAACACTGAAGCTTTCTTT
>-|TRBV11-1|16|TRBJ2-7|TRBD1
CASSWGDRGVSYEQYF
TGTGCCAGCAGCTGGGGGGACAGGGGAGTTTCCTACGAGCAGTACTTC
>-|TRBV5-5|16|TRBJ1-2|TRBD1
CASSLGAQGPIHGYTF
TGTGCCAGCAGCTTGGGAGCACAGGGGCCGATTCATGGCTACACCTTC
>-|TRBV29-1|14|TRBJ2-7|TRBD1
CSVAGTGRSYEQYF
TGCAGCGTTGCAGGGACAGGGCGCTCCTACGAGCAGTACTTC
>-|TRBV7-9|15|TRBJ2-7|TRBD1
CASSSWTGSSYEQYF
TGTGCCAGCAGCTCCTGGACAGGGAGCTCCTACGAGCAGTACTTC
>-|TRBV11-3|16|TRBJ2-7|TRBD1
CASSLASWTGPYEQYF
TGTGCCAGCAGCTTAGCCAGCTGGACAGGACCCTACGAGCAGTACTTC
>-|TRBV11-2|13|TRBJ2-7|TRBD1
CASSLRQGYEQYF
TGTGCCAGCAGCCTCAGACAGGGCTACGAGCAGTACTTC
>once|TRBV27|15|TRBJ1-5|TRBD1
CASSSTRGFNQPQHF
TGTGCCAGCAGTTCCACCAGGGGGTTCAATCAGCCCCAGCATTTT
>-|TRBV7-9|16|TRBJ1-6|-
CASRSGLGSYNSPLHF
TGTGCCAGCAGGAGCGGGCTGGGCTCCTATAATTCACCCCTCCACTTT
>-|TRBV6-4|16|TRBJ2-5|-
CASSEDKVRGGETQYF
TGTGCCAGCAGTGAAGATAAGGTGAGGGGAGGAGAGACCCAGTACTTC
>-|TRBV6-1|17|TRBJ1-2|TRBD1
CASSEVFPGQGRYGYTF
TGTGCCAGCAGTGAAGTCTTTCCGGGACAGGGCAGGTATGGCTACACCTTC
>-|TRBV7-9|14|TRBJ1-5|-
CASSLAQGNQPQHF
TGTGCCAGCAGCTTGGCACAGGGCAATCAGCCCCAGCATTTT
>-|TRBV6-4|15|TRBJ2-1|TRBD2
CASSDSTSGYNEQFF
TGTGCCAGCAGTGACTCGACTAGCGGGTACAATGAGCAGTTCTTC
>-|TRBV19|14|TRBJ2-7|TRBD2
CASSAGLGTYEQYF
TGTGCCAGTAGTGCGGGACTAGGTACCTACGAGCAGTACTTC
>-|TRBV9|14|TRBJ2-2|-
CASSVGTAAGELFF
TGTGCCAGCAGCGTAGGGACAGCGGCCGGGGAGCTGTTTTTT
>-|TRBV5-1|15|TRBJ2-5|TRBD2
CASSLGTTSGETQYF
TGCGCCAGCAGCTTGGGTACGACTAGCGGCGAGACCCAGTACTTC
>once|TRBV2|14|TRBJ2-1|TRBD1
CASGDRSSYNEQFF
TGTGCCAGCGGGGACAGGAGCTCCTACAATGAGCAGTTCTTC
>-|TRBV5-1|16|TRBJ2-5|TRBD2
CASSLVATSGVETQYF
TGCGCCAGCAGCTTGGTGGCGACTAGCGGGGTGGAGACCCAGTACTTC
>once|TRBV7-2|13|TRBJ2-5|-
CASRPQAQETQYF
TGTGCCAGCCGCCCCCAGGCTCAAGAGACCCAGTACTTC
>-|TRBV11-3|13|TRBJ1-2|TRBD1
CASSPTDRVEYTF
TGTGCCAGCAGCCCTACGGACAGGGTTGAGTACACCTTC
>-|TRBV5-1|13|TRBJ2-7|TRBD1
CASSSGTVTEQYF
TGCGCCAGCAGCTCCGGGACAGTTACCGAGCAGTACTTC
>-|TRBV4-1|15|TRBJ2-7|TRBD2
CASSPTGTSLYEQYF
TGCGCCAGCAGCCCTACAGGGACTAGCCTCTACGAGCAGTACTTC
>-|TRBV7-2|14|TRBJ2-7|-
CASSLERTHDKQYF
TGTGCCAGCAGCTTAGAAAGAACCCACGACAAGCAGTACTTC
>-|TRBV11-3|14|TRBJ2-2|-
CASSLSYEGGELFF
TGTGCCAGCAGCTTAAGTTATGAGGGCGGGGAGCTGTTTTTT
>once|TRBV2|14|TRBJ1-2|TRBD1
CASREGTGDYGYTF
TGTGCCAGCAGGGAGGGGACAGGGGACTATGGCTACACCTTC
>-|TRBV5-4|14|TRBJ2-1|TRBD1
CASSPTGKRNEQFF
TGTGCCAGCAGCCCGACAGGGAAAAGGAATGAGCAGTTCTTC
>few|TRBV5-4|15|TRBJ2-7|TRBD1
CASSGGMTGDYEQYF
TGTGCCAGCAGCGGGGGAATGACAGGGGACTACGAGCAGTACTTC
>-|TRBV28|16|TRBJ2-3|TRBD2
CASSLVAGGLTDTQYF
TGTGCCAGCAGTTTAGTAGCGGGAGGCCTCACAGATACGCAGTATTTT
>-|TRBV18|13|TRBJ2-7|-
CASSPSEGGEQYF
TGTGCCAGCTCACCGAGTGAGGGTGGCGAGCAGTACTTC
>-|TRBV27|15|TRBJ1-3|-
CASSPATGLGNTIYF
TGTGCCAGCAGCCCTGCCACAGGGCTTGGAAACACCATATATTTT
>-|TRBV11-3|16|TRBJ2-7|TRBD2
CASSLESGTIIYEQYF
TGTGCCAGCAGCTTAGAATCTGGGACTATTATTTACGAGCAGTACTTC